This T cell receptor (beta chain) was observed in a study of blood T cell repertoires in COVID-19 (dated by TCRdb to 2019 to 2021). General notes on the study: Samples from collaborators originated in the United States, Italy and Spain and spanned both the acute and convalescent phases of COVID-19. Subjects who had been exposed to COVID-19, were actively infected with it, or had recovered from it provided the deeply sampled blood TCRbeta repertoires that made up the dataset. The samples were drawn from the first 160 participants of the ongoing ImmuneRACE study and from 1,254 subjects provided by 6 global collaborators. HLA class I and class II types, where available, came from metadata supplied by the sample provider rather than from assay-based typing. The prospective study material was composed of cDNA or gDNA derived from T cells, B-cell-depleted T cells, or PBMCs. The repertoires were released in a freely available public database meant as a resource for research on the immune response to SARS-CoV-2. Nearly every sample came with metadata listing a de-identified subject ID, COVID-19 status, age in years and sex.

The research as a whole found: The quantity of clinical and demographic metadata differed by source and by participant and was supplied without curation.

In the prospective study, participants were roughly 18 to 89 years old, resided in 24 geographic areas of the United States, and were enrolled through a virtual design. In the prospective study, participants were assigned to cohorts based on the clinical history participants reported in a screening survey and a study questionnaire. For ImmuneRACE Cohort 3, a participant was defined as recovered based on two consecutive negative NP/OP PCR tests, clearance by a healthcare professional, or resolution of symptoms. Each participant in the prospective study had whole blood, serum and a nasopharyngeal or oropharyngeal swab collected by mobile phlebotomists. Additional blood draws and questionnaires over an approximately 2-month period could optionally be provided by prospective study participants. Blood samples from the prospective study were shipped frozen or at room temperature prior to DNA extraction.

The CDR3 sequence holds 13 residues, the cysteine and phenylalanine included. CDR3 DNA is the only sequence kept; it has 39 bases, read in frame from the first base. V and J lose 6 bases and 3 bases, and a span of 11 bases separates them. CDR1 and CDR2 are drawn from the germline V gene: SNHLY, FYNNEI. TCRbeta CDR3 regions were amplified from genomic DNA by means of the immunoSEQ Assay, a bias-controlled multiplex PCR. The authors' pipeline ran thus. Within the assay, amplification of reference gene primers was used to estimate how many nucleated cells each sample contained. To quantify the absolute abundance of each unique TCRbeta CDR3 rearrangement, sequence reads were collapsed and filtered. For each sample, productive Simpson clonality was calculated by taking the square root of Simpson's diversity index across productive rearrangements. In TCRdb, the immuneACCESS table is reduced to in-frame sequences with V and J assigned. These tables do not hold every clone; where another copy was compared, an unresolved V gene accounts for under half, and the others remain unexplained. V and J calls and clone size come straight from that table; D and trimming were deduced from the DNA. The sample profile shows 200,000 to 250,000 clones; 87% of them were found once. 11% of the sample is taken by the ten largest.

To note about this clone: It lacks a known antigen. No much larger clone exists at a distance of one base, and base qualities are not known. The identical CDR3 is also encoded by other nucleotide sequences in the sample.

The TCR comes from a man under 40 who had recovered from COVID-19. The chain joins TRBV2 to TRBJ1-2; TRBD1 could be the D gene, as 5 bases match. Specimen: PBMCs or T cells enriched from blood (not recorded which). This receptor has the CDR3 CASSPGSDYGYTF. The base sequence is TGTGCCAGCAGCCCAGGGTCAGACTATGGCTACACCTTC.